Below, 29 T cell receptor beta chains from the same sample are listed, as sequenced in a study of human T cells and chemical hapten exposure. Time point here: pre-sensitization, week 0. The sample's treatment: therapeutic diphenylcyclopropenone sensitization with weekly scalp DPC. TCRdb re-called the RACE reads with MiXCR, one entry per CDR3 protein. The data show roughly 260,000 distinct CDR3 sequences, with approximately 8.6% seen just once and approximately 2.2% held by the top ten. The material was whole blood, obtained in connection with sensitization to the hapten diphenylcyclopropenone (DPC). These receptors came from a woman aged 40-49 years with alopecia areata. Some clones in this sample may be carry-over from other donors' samples.

This chain links TRBV5-1 with TRBJ2-5; either TRBD1 or TRBD2 may fit D (6 bases each). CDR1 and CDR2 (germline): SGHRS, YFSETQ. Between the trimmed V and J ends, which lost 7 bases and 4 bases, there was a span of 17 bases. The CDR3 contains 14 residues. The CDR3 DNA reads as TGCGCCAGCTCCGGGGGCAGGGAAGGAGAGACCCAGTACTTC. Translating gives CASSGGREGETQYF.

This clonotype was counted between two and nine times. This chain connects TRBV6-5 to TRBJ2-5, with D tentatively TRBD1 (6 bases). The CDR3 contains 13 residues. Germline V gene data show CDR1 as MNHEY and CDR2 as SVGAGI. V lost 7 bases and J 5 bases, leaving 14 bases between the germline ends. The CDR3 here is CASKFAGAETQYF. The CDR3 DNA sequence: TGTGCCAGCAAGTTCGCAGGGGCCGAGACCCAGTACTTC.

This clonotype was recorded many times. The chain is built from TRBV6-4 and TRBJ2-2, with D unresolved. CDR1 is MRHNA and CDR2 is SNTAGT in the germline V gene. The CDR3 covers 13 residues. Deletions cut 4 bases from V and 2 bases from J, with 5 bases between. CDR3: CASSVDNTGELFF. The CDR3, as DNA: TGTGCCAGCAGTGTGGACAACACCGGGGAGCTGTTTTTT.

At least ten counts were recorded for this clonotype. The gene calls are TRBV4-2 and TRBJ1-2, with a weak D call TRBD1 (6 bases). From germline, CDR1 is LGHNA and CDR2 YNFKEQ. Trimming left V 0 bases short and J 4 bases short, with 12 bases between. This CDR3 has 15 residues. CDR3 sequence reads: CASSQDSQGGYGYTF. The DNA for the CDR3 is TGTGCCAGCAGCCAAGATTCACAGGGAGGCTATGGCTACACCTTC.

This clonotype was counted a few times. The V call is TRBV5-1, the J call TRBJ1-2; maybe TRBD1 (5 bases). The CDR3 spans 14 residues. Germline CDR1 SGHRS, CDR2 YFSETQ. V was shortened by 4 bases and J by 4 bases, with 14 bases between the two germline ends. Written as DNA, the CDR3 is TGCGCCAGCAGCGGGGATCAAAGGGGCTATGGCTACACCTTC. Its protein product is CASSGDQRGYGYTF.

This clonotype was counted only a few times. The rearrangement joins TRBV20-1 to TRBJ1-6, with TRBD1 as a possible D gene (5 bases). Trimming took off 2 bases at V and 10 bases at J, with 15 bases between the two ends. This CDR3 has 14 amino acids. Germline CDR1 is DFQATT and CDR2 is SNEGSKA (reference sequence). CDR3 DNA sequence: TGCAGTGCTAGAACCGGGACCCCGCGGTCACCCCTCCACTTT. Translating gives CSARTGTPRSPLHF.

This clonotype was picked up one time. The CDR3 coding sequence is TGTGCCAGCAGGGTCTTACCAGGGGGGACCAACGTCCTGACTTTC. Encoded protein: CASRVLPGGTNVLTF. V is TRBV6-1 and J is TRBJ2-6, with D possibly being TRBD1 (7 bases). The V gene lost 6 bases and the J gene lost 8 bases, with 17 bases spanning the gap. CDR3 length: 15 amino acids. From germline, CDR1 is MNHNS and CDR2 SASEGT.

This clonotype has just a few counts. J is TRBJ2-7 and V is TRBV12-3 or TRBV12-4, with D perhaps TRBD2 (6 bases). V was shortened by 5 bases and J by 8 bases, with 19 bases between the two germline ends. This CDR3 is 14 amino acids long. The CDR3: CASSPGRELSKQYF. DNA of the CDR3: TGTGCCAGCAGTCCGGGGCGGGAATTGTCCAAGCAGTACTTC.

This clonotype turned up a few times. This sequence joins TRBV12-3 or TRBV12-4 and TRBJ2-7; no clear D gene. This CDR3 has 13 residues. V lost 8 bases to trimming and J lost 3 bases, with 14 bases between them. CDR3 amino acids: CASPTPRGYEQYF. DNA of the CDR3: TGTGCCAGCCCGACGCCCCGAGGCTACGAGCAGTACTTC.

V gene TRBV29-1 combines with J gene TRBJ2-4; a possible D gene is TRBD1 (5 bases). Trimming removed 5 bases at V and 9 bases at J, with 20 bases between. Per the germline V gene, CDR1 is SQVTM and CDR2 is ANQGSEA. The CDR3 is 14 amino acids. The CDR3 region has the DNA TGCAGCGTTACCCAGGGCGCGCAAGCAACCATTCAGTACTTC. It encodes CSVTQGAQATIQYF. Filled out from reference TRBV29-1 and TRBJ2-4, the complete variable domain reads SAVISQKPSRDICQRGTSLTIQCQVDSQVTMMFWYRQQPGQSLTLIATANQGSEATYESGFVIDKFPISRPNLTFSTLTVSNMSPEDSSIYLCSVTQGAQATIQYFGAGTRLSVL.

This rearrangement joins TRBV20-1 to TRBJ1-5; D is unclear. Germline lookup yields CDR1 DFQATT and CDR2 SNEGSKA (reference sequence). V lost 0 bases and J 2 bases, leaving 5 bases between the germline ends. This CDR3 spans 13 amino acids. CDR3 bases: TGCAGTGCTAGAGATCTCGGCAATCAGCCCCAGCATTTT. Its protein product is CSARDLGNQPQHF.

At least ten counts were recorded for this clonotype. The DNA for the CDR3 is TGTGCCAGCAGTTTATCCACCGGGTGGGCAGGGAGTGAAGCTTTCTTT. Translated, it gives CASSLSTGWAGSEAFF. V gene TRBV28 combines with J gene TRBJ1-1, with D possibly TRBD1 on 5 matching bases. Trimming cost V 1 base and J 7 bases, with 19 bases left between them. The CDR3 contains 16 residues. The germline CDR1 and CDR2 sequences are MDHEN and SYDVKM.

A few counts support this clonotype. Written as DNA, the CDR3 is TGCAGTGCTTATAGCGGGATGCGCACAGATACGCAGTATTTT. This translates into CSAYSGMRTDTQYF. This rearrangement joins TRBV20-1 to TRBJ2-3; 8 bases fit TRBD2. CDR3 length: 14 amino acids. The V gene's germline CDR1 is DFQATT and CDR2 SNEGSKA (reference sequence). With V trimmed by 5 bases and J by 1 base, 5 bases remained unmatched.

This clonotype was counted at least ten times. This chain connects TRBV9 to TRBJ1-2, with TRBD1 identical over 7 bases. Germline trimming cut 5 bases from V and 2 bases from J; bases unmatched to any gene: 9. The CDR3 length is 15 residues. Germline CDR1 SGDLS, CDR2 YYNGEE. This CDR3 reads CASSQLTGTNYGYTF. CDR3 DNA: TGTGCCAGCAGTCAGTTGACAGGGACGAACTATGGCTACACCTTC.

This clonotype was observed a few times. J is TRBJ2-1 and V is TRBV5-1; the match to TRBD2 covers 9 bases. V lost 4 bases to trimming and J lost 2 bases; unmatched junction nucleotides: 4. The germline gives CDR1 SGHRS, CDR2 YFSETQ. The CDR3 sequence is 15 residues long. The CDR3 region has the DNA TGCGCCAGCAGCCCCGGCGGGGGGGCCTACAATGAGCAGTTCTTC. Translated, it gives CASSPGGGAYNEQFF.

At least ten counts were recorded for this clonotype. This chain connects TRBV28 to TRBJ1-5; D is unclear. V gave up 2 bases and J gave up 3 bases, with 8 bases separating them. The germline CDR1 and CDR2 sequences are MDHEN and SYDVKM. This CDR3 has 14 residues. In DNA form, the CDR3 reads TGTGCCAGCAGTTTAAGGGTCCCCAATCAGCCCCAGCATTTT. This encodes CASSLRVPNQPQHF.

This clonotype was detected ten times or more. This chain uses TRBV4-2 with TRBJ2-5, with D possibly matching TRBD2 (5 bases). V was pared by 0 bases and J by 2 bases, with 16 bases between. CDR1 LGHNA and CDR2 YNFKEQ come from the germline V gene. The CDR3 runs to 17 residues. This CDR3 reads CASSQEGKAGLQETQYF. CDR3 sequence (DNA): TGTGCCAGCAGCCAAGAGGGGAAGGCAGGACTTCAAGAGACCCAGTACTTC.

This chain uses TRBV15 with TRBJ2-7; D not resolved. The CDR3 has 14 residues. Trimming took off 1 base at V and 3 bases at J, with 10 bases between the two ends. The germline V gene encodes CDR1 LNHNV and CDR2 YYDKDF (reference sequence). For the CDR3, the DNA is TGTGCCACCAGCAGAGTAGGTGGCGACTACGAGCAGTACTTC. This encodes CATSRVGGDYEQYF.

This clonotype was counted many times. This rearrangement joins TRBV4-1 to TRBJ1-1; 10 bases fit TRBD1. The CDR3 loop spans 13 amino acids. Germline trimming cut 4 bases from V and 7 bases from J; bases unmatched to any gene: 3. The V gene's germline CDR1 is MGHRA and CDR2 YSYEKL. In nucleotides, the CDR3 is TGCGCCAGCAGCCGTGACAGGGGGCTTGAAGCTTTCTTT. Amino acid sequence: CASSRDRGLEAFF.

The chain uses TRBV27 and TRBJ2-5, with D perhaps given as TRBD1 or TRBD2 (5 bases each). CDR3 size: 15 residues. Germline lookup yields CDR1 MNHEY and CDR2 SMNVEV (reference sequence). The V gene lost 10 bases and the J gene lost 2 bases, with 20 bases spanning the gap. The CDR3 nucleotides are TGTGCCAACACATACCGGGACCCCCGTCAAGAGACCCAGTACTTC. Translating gives CANTYRDPRQETQYF.

The V call is TRBV6-2 or TRBV6-3, the J call TRBJ2-3; 9 bases are a match to TRBD2. The CDR3 extends over 19 amino acids. J lost 4 bases, V lost 0 bases, and 14 bases had no gene match. CDR1 and CDR2 (germline): MNHEY, SVGEGT. In DNA form, the CDR3 reads TGTGCCAGCAGTTACTCTCCCTTTGTGCGGGAGGGGGGATCAGATACGCAGTATTTT. The encoded protein is CASSYSPFVREGGSDTQYF.

The rearrangement links TRBV28 to TRBJ1-1; D may be TRBD1 (6 bases). Germline V lookup: CDR1 MDHEN, CDR2 SYDVKM. The CDR3 has 15 residues. Trimming left V 6 bases short and J 7 bases short, with 21 bases between. The CDR3 DNA sequence: TGTGCCAGCAGCGTACAACCACAGGGATCGGGTGAAGCTTTCTTT. Translation: CASSVQPQGSGEAFF.

The table lists this clonotype with a few counts. The chain joins TRBV3-1 to TRBJ2-7; 7 bases are a match to TRBD2. The CDR3 contains 15 residues. The V gene's germline CDR1 is LGHDT and CDR2 YNNKEL (reference sequence). The J segment lost 9 bases and the V segment lost 3 bases, leaving 14 bases of the junction unmatched. Here the CDR3 DNA reads TGTGCCAGCAGCCAGGCGGCGGGAGCCCCAAGCTCGCAGTACTTC. Translated, it gives CASSQAAGAPSSQYF.

This clonotype came up many times. J is TRBJ1-2 and V is TRBV4-1; D not certain. The CDR3 totals 15 residues. Trimming took off 0 bases at V and 0 bases at J, with 8 bases between the two ends. CDR1 and CDR2 (germline): MGHRA, YSYEKL. Here the CDR3 reads CASSQEEATNYGYTF. CDR3 DNA: TGCGCCAGCAGCCAAGAAGAGGCGACTAACTATGGCTACACCTTC.

The V gene is TRBV5-1, the J gene TRBJ1-1; D is uncertain. Germline V gives CDR1 SGHRS, CDR2 YFSETQ. Trimming took off 7 bases at V and 2 bases at J, with 15 bases between the two ends. CDR3 size: 14 residues. CDR3 in DNA: TGCGCCAGCGGGGTCGGGCAAATCAACACTGAAGCTTTCTTT. Its protein product is CASGVGQINTEAFF.

Points on this clonotype: With a much larger clone just one base away, this may be a read error. This chain links TRBV4-2 with TRBJ1-6, with D possibly TRBD1 on 5 matching bases. There are 17 residues in the CDR3. Germline V gives CDR1 LGHNA, CDR2 YNFKEQ. The CDR3 DNA reads as TGTGCCAGCAGCCAAGGAATGGGGCCCAACTACCCTACACCCCCCCACTTT. This encodes CASSQGMGPNYPTPPHF.

This clonotype came up a few times. Written as DNA, the CDR3 is TGTGCCAGCAGCTTTCACATGGCTAGAGAGACCCAGTACTTC. It encodes CASSFHMARETQYF. This rearrangement joins TRBV7-9 to TRBJ2-5; D is undetermined. The germline V gene encodes CDR1 SEHNR and CDR2 FQNEAQ (reference sequence). V lost 3 bases and J lost 4, with 12 bases in between. There are 14 residues in the CDR3. The whole variable domain, filled in from reference TRBV7-9 and TRBJ2-5, reads DTGVSQNPRHKITKRGQNVTFRCDPISEHNRLYWYRQTLGQGPEFLTYFQNEAQLEKSRLLSDRFSAERPKGSFSTLEIQRTEQGDSAMYLCASSFHMARETQYFGPGTRLLVL.

This clonotype has ten or more counts. This chain uses TRBV7-2 with TRBJ1-6; D is possibly TRBD1 (5 bases). This CDR3 has 15 amino acids. Germline V gene data show CDR1 as SGHTA and CDR2 as FQGNSA. Trimming removed 3 bases at V and 7 bases at J, with 13 bases between. CDR3 residues: CASSFSAGLNSPLHF. The CDR3 region has the DNA TGTGCCAGCAGCTTTTCCGCAGGGCTAAATTCACCCCTCCACTTT. The full variable domain, rest sourced from reference TRBV7-2 and TRBJ1-6, is GAGVSQSPSNKVTEKGKDVELRCDPISGHTALYWYRQSLGQGLEFLIYFQGNSAPDKSGLPSDRFSAERTGGSVSTLTIQRTQQEDSAVYLCASSFSAGLNSPLHFGNGTRLTVT.

The chain uses TRBV29-1 and TRBJ2-4, with D uncertain. The CDR3 has 11 amino acids. The V end lost 4 bases, the J end lost 6 bases, and 7 bases lay between the germline ends. Germline V lookup: CDR1 SQVTM, CDR2 ANQGSEA. CDR3 loop: CSVVKGNIQYF. The CDR3 DNA reads as TGCAGCGTTGTTAAGGGAAACATTCAGTACTTC.